This paragraph reports one T cell receptor (beta chain). Its antigen is still unknown. This record comes from a study of blood T cells in healthy people across ages. Germline V gives CDR1 SGDLS, CDR2 YYNGEE. CDR3 length equals 17 residues. The V and J ends lost 1 base and 2 bases, in that order; junction bases with no gene match: 9. The use of a sample-barcoded 5' primer and a J-beta primer mix characterized a second PCR of roughly 7 to 11 cycles. TCRdb called the 5' RACE reads again in MiXCR, with one record for every CDR3 protein. This table has fewer than 1 million distinct CDR3 sequences, under 45% appearing once. Study-wide points: Older individuals had lower TCR beta diversity per million T cells (the decline was roughly linear). Donor CMV infection status was unknown, possibly confounding age-related changes in expanded clonotypes.

The sequenced sample was blood. This chain connects TRBV9 to TRBJ2-3, with 8 nucleotides matching TRBD2. The receptor was derived from a man aged 60-69 years in good health. DNA of the CDR3: TGTGCCAGCAGCGTACCCCTGGGCGGGGGGTTCACAGATACGCAGTATTTT. As protein: CASSVPLGGGFTDTQYF.